The sequence of this T cell receptor beta chain was determined in a study of chemoradiotherapy in HPV16-positive cancers. The data were produced by immunoSEQ multiplex PCR, yet TCRdb's version contains in-frame clones alone and is incomplete. The sample shows about 68,000 clones, more than 70% of them seen only once. The CDR3 has 14 residues. Germline V gene data show CDR1 as LNHDA and CDR2 as SQIVND (reference sequence). With V trimmed by 6 bases and J by 11 bases, 10 bases remained unmatched. The TCR sequence derives from a human donor with HPV-associated anogenital cancer. The J gene is TRBJ1-6, the V gene TRBV19; 7 bases fit TRBD1. The sequencing used blood, collected from a patient who underwent chemoradiotherapy. The CDR3 sequence: CASSQTGTMTPLHF. CDR3 coding DNA: TGTGCCAGTAGCCAGACAGGGACCATGACACCCCTCCACTTT.